The present TCR beta chain was sequenced within a study of cytomegalovirus exposure and HLA in healthy donors. 60 Vbeta and 13 Jbeta primers were used in PCR. The data were produced by immunoSEQ multiplex PCR, yet TCRdb's version contains in-frame clones alone and is incomplete. The table records fewer than 150,000 clones, roughly 70% of them present only once. The length of the CDR3 is 15 residues. Germline V lookup: CDR1 SGHTA, CDR2 FQGNSA. V lost 6 bases and J lost 6; bases outside the gene matches: 7. The sequencing input was PBMCs. The J gene is TRBJ2-2, the V gene TRBV7-2; 10 positions agree with TRBD1. The source of this sequence is a middle-aged woman in good health and CMV-seronegative. CDR3 sequence reads: CASSHRQGAAGELFF. CDR3 nucleotides: TGTGCCAGCAGTCACCGACAGGGGGCGGCCGGGGAGCTGTTTTTT.